This T cell receptor (beta chain) was profiled in a study of beta chain features in type 1 diabetes (dated by TCRdb to 2017 to 2018). Notes on the research overall: Mean age, gender distribution, total cell number and subset yield were not different between patients and healthy donors. The study compared the TCRB repertoires of sorted circulating CD4+ T cell subsets in recently diagnosed type 1 diabetes patients with those in matched healthy donors. Regulatory and stem cell-like memory subsets were obtained from only 8 patients and roughly 8 healthy donors, while naive and central memory subsets were obtained from all 30 or so donors. A total of roughly 99,000,000 sorted cells were examined across all samples, and the number of cells per subset was strongly correlated with RNA yield. Study-wide conclusions, independent of this receptor: PCR may preferentially amplify shorter templates, but because patient and control samples were amplified and corrected together, any resulting skew would affect both groups equally. Naive, central memory and regulatory TCRB repertoires appeared more similar among patients than among healthy donors. In all four CD4+ subsets, TCRB CDR3 length was moderately but significantly shorter in type 1 diabetes patients. Because the HLA sub-analyses included only small numbers of individuals, any influence of HLA type on TCRB rearrangement was left unresolved. Because cDNA was sequenced instead of genomic DNA, highly expressing activated cells could be over-represented, though the groups showed no difference in activation or CD3 levels. Fewer insertions and more nucleotide deletions at VDJ recombination sites were observed in patients with type 1 diabetes, implying thymic rearrangement abnormalities.

From each donor, a single peripheral blood sample of about 100 mL on average was drawn into heparinised tubes. Naive, central memory, regulatory and stem cell-like memory CD4+ T cells were sorted on a BD FACSAria II using a panel including CD45RO, CCR7, CD25, CD127, CD95 and CD27. Purity was above 95% for every sorted population. PBMCs were isolated right away by Lymphoprep density gradient centrifugation and were stained directly, without culture. To minimize batch effects, samples were stained and sorted in pairs, one healthy donor with one patient per experiment. Remarks on this clone: The clone's antigen remains unknown. Within one base of it there is no much larger clone, and no base qualities were kept.

The High Capacity cDNA Reverse Transcription Kit was used to reverse transcribe all of the isolated RNA, meaning that expressed TCRB transcripts were what got sequenced. Naive, central memory and regulatory T cell samples underwent deep immunoSEQ sequencing, averaging around 4 million total reads per sample. Sorted cells were lysed in RLT buffer and RNA was extracted with DNase-treated RNeasy Micro or Mini kits, depending on cell number. Each cell subset was processed separately to prevent cross-contamination, with patient and healthy donor samples processed together. The immunoSEQ multiplex PCR was used to amplify TCRB sequences from cDNA, yielding 87-bp fragments that span the CDR3 region. Sequencing of the amplicons was done on the Illumina HiSeq platform. The original pipeline was this. PCR bias was corrected computationally using synthetic template baselines, and reads within Hamming distance 2 were collapsed, with unmergeable singletons discarded. Reads were aligned to IMGT to assign V, D and J genes, CDR3 length, and insertions or deletions at six rearrangement sites. Within each subset, clonotype counts were normalized to sorted cell number, and only after that were true diversity and Gini coefficients computed with the tcR R package. The overlap coefficient, calculated on TCRB nucleotide sequences, was used to measure repertoire sharing. Out-of-frame TCRB sequences from naive cells were analyzed to stand in for the pre-selection repertoire. This is the immuneACCESS table as TCRdb keeps it, with only in-frame sequences that have V and J called. A part of the clones is gone; compared with another copy, unresolved V genes explain less than half, and the rest is unexplained. V, J and clone size reflect that table, while D and trimming were determined from the DNA. The sample includes a few hundred thousand clones, with over 11% observed a single time. The top ten constitute 0.015% to 0.02% of the sample.

CDR1 SGHRS and CDR2 YFSETQ were looked up in the germline V gene. Including the terminal cysteine and phenylalanine, the CDR3 comprises 16 residues. Here the CDR3 DNA is all that survives: 48 bases in frame from base 1. Unmatched junction bases come to 6, with V trimmed by 1 base and J by 2 bases. The TCR originated in a young man with type 1 diabetes. The sequenced sample was naive CD4+ T cells from blood. Sample cell subset or site, as interpreted from the label and publication: true naive CD4+ T cells. This sequence uses TRBV5-1 and TRBJ2-7; 10 central bases correspond to TRBD1. CDR3 protein: CASSLLPGTGAYEQYF. The DNA reads TGCGCCAGCAGCTTGTTACCCGGGACAGGGGCCTACGAGCAGTACTTC.